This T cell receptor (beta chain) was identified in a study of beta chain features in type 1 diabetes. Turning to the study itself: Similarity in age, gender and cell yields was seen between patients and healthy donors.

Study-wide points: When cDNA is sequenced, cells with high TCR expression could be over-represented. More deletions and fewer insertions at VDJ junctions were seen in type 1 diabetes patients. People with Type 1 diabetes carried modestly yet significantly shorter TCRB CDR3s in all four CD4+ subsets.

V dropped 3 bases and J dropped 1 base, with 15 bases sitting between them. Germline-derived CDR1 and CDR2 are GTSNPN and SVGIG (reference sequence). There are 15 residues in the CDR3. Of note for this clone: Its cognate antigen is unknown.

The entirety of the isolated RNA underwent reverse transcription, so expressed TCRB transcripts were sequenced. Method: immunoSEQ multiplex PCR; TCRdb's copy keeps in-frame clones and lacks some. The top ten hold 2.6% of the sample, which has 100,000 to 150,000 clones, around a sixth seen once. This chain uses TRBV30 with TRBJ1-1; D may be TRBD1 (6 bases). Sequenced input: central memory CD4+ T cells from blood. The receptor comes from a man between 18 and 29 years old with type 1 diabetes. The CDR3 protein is CAWSRSGVANTEAFF. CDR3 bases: TGTGCCTGGAGCCGGTCAGGGGTTGCGAACACTGAAGCTTTCTTT.